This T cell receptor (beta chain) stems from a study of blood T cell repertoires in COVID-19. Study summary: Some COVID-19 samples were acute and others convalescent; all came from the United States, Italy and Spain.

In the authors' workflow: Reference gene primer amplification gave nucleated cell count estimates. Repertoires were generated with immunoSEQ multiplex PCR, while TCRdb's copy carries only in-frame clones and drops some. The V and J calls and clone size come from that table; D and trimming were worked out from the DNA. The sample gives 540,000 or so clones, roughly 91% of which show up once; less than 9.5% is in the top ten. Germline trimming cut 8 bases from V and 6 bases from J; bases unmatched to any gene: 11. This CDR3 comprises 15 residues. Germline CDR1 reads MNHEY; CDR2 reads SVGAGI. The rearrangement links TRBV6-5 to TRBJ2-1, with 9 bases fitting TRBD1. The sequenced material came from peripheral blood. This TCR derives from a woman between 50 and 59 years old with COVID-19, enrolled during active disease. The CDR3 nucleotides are TGTGCCAGCCCTCCGACAGGGGGGATAGTCAATGAGCAGTTCTTC. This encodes CASPPTGGIVNEQFF.